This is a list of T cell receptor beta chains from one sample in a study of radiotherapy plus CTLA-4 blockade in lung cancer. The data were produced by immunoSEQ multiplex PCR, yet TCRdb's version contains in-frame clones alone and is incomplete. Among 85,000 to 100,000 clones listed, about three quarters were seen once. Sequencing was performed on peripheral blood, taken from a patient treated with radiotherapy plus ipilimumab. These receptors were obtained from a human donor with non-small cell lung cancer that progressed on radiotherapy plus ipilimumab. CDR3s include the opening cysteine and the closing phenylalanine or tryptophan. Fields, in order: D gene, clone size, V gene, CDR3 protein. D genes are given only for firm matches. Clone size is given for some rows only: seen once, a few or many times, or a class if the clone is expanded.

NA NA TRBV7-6 CASSLEGQGLNTGELFF
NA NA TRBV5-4 CASSPRGRGYEQYF
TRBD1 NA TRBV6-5 CASSYAPGQGYTF
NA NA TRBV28 CASSLRGSAEAFF
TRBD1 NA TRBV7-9 CASSFAGGPYNEQFF
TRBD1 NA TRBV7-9 CASSQGQVGEANYGYTF
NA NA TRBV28 CASSFDHAFF
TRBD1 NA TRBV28 CASSLETTGFQPQHF
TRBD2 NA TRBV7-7 CASSPGRGGNEQFF
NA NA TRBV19 CATTERDTEAFF
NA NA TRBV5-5 CASSLFGREQFF
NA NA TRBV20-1 CSAREAEKLFF
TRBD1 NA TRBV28 CASRGGTVYTEAFF
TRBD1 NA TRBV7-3 CASSSDRDTEAFF
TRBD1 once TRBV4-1 CASSQRQGLKPQHF
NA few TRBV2 CASSEIGVWGYTF
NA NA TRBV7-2 CASSSPIRDPSTDTQYF
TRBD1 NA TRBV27 CASSSADRGPYEQYF
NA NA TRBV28 CASSQGDYGYTF
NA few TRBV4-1 CASSQERRWNTGELFF
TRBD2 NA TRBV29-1 CSVARAGGTGELFF
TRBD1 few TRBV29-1 CSVEDGDSSYEQYF
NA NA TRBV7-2 CASRVRDSQNSPLHF
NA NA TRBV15 CATSRAQVNTEAFF
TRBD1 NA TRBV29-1 CSVPDRHEQYF
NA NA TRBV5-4 CASTQKGRGYGYTF
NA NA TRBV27 CASTGMDGRGDYEQYF
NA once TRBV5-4 CASSSLPNQPQHF
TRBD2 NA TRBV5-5 CASSRAGTSGVYEQYF
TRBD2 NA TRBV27 CASSALLAGRARNTQYF
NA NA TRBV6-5 CASTLGGLSSEQYF
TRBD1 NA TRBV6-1 CASSEWGQNYGYTF
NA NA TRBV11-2 CASSVRRKSGNTIYF
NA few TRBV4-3 CASSPAPGRDTQYF
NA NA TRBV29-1 CSVSSGANVLTF
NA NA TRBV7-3 CASSRGIQETQYF
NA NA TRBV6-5 CASIAVSNQPQHF
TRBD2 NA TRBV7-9 CASSATSDSETQYF
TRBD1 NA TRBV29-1 CSVGPTGAYEQYF
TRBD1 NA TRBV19 CASTEPGQGIFYGYTF
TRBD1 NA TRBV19 CASSTGVRRQGARYEQYF
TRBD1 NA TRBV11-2 CASSPTGGHRGEQYF
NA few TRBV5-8 CASSLGLWGATDTQYF
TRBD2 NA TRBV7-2 CASSLGSGGADEQYF
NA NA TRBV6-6 CASSPTSGSMTQYF
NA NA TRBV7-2 CASSLYTRNTEAFF
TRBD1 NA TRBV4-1 CASSLGGQGAEKLFF
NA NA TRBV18 CASSPRTGETQYF
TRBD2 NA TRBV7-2 CASSLVGTNRETQYF
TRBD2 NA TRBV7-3 CASSWGLPGEAEQFF
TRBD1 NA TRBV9 CASSVGQGRNYGYTF
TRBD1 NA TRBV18 CASSLATGWDGYTF